Shown below are 28 T cell receptor beta chains from a single sample sequenced in a study of cytomegalovirus exposure and HLA in healthy donors. A multiplex PCR was run with 60 Vbeta primers and 13 Jbeta primers. Produced via immunoSEQ multiplex PCR; TCRdb's table is partial and in-frame only. The sample shows 110,000 to 150,000 clones, 75% to 80% of them seen only once. Sample: PBMCs. These receptors were collected from a woman aged 25 to 39 in good health and CMV-seronegative.

Points on this clone: Distinct nucleotide sequences in the sample also encode this CDR3. CDR3 region: CASSLRLDNEQFF. CDR3 DNA: TGTGCCAGCAGCCTCCGACTTGACAATGAGCAGTTCTTC. This rearrangement joins TRBV13 to TRBJ2-1; D unresolved. V was clipped by 5 bases and J by 5 bases, with 10 bases between them. The CDR3 is 13 residues long. Germline values: CDR1 PRHDT, CDR2 FYEKMQ (reference sequence).

V and J are TRBV11-2 and TRBJ2-2, with D tentatively TRBD1 (6 bases). This CDR3 spans 15 amino acids. V was clipped by 4 bases and J by 4 bases, with 13 bases between them. Germline CDR1 SGHAT, CDR2 FQNNGV. CDR3 residues: CASSSGTIATGELFF. The CDR3 nucleotides read TGTGCCAGCAGCTCCGGGACAATAGCCACCGGGGAGCTGTTTTTT.

The chain recombines TRBV2 with TRBJ2-1, with TRBD1 as a possible D gene (5 bases). The V end lost 1 base, the J end lost 8 bases, and 15 bases lay between the germline ends. Looked up from germline, CDR1 is SNHLY and CDR2 is FYNNEI. The CDR3 totals 15 residues. The CDR3 is CASSEGGSLGDEQFF. Written as DNA, the CDR3 is TGTGCCAGCAGTGAAGGGGGCAGCCTAGGGGATGAGCAGTTCTTC.

This clone was counted only a few times. The V gene is TRBV2, the J gene TRBJ1-1; D uncertain. The germline CDR1 and CDR2 sequences are SNHLY and FYNNEI. CDR3 length: 12 amino acids. Trimming shortened V by 4 bases and J by 5 bases, and 8 bases separated the two germline ends. In nucleotides, the CDR3 is TGTGCCAGCAGTGTAGTCCGGACTGAAGCTTTCTTT. The encoded protein is CASSVVRTEAFF.

This clone turned up a few times. This chain uses TRBV6-5 with TRBJ1-5, with a weak D call TRBD1 (5 bases). V was clipped by 2 bases and J by 2 bases, with 13 bases between them. The CDR3 loop spans 16 amino acids. Looked up from germline, CDR1 is MNHEY and CDR2 is SVGAGI. The CDR3 loop reads CASSYAGPEGNQPQHF. The CDR3, as DNA: TGTGCCAGCAGTTACGCGGGACCCGAGGGCAATCAGCCCCAGCATTTT.

This sequence joins TRBV7-9 and TRBJ1-1, with D possibly being TRBD1 (6 bases). CDR3 length: 13 residues. CDR1 and CDR2 (germline): SEHNR, FQNEAQ (reference sequence). V was cut by 4 bases and J by 9 bases, with 15 bases left in between. CDR3 in DNA: TGTGCCAGCAGCTCCAGGGACAATACGCAAGCTTTCTTT. Translated, it gives CASSSRDNTQAFF.

The V call is TRBV9, the J call TRBJ2-6; D ambiguous. Germline assignment: CDR1 SGDLS and CDR2 YYNGEE. Trimming stripped 4 bases from V and 1 base from J, with 6 bases between. The CDR3 runs 14 residues. The DNA for the CDR3 is TGTGCCAGCAGCAGTAGATCTGGGGCCAACGTCCTGACTTTC. As protein: CASSSRSGANVLTF.

The chain uses TRBV7-6 and TRBJ1-3, with D maybe TRBD1 (5 bases). The CDR3 runs 15 residues. V lost 8 bases and J 2 bases, leaving 16 bases between the germline ends. Germline CDR1 and CDR2: SGHVS and FNYEAQ. Here the CDR3 reads CASQRGVGAGNTIYF. The CDR3 DNA follows: TGTGCCAGCCAGCGGGGGGTAGGCGCTGGAAACACCATATATTTT.

The V call is TRBV6-5, the J call TRBJ1-1, with D tentatively TRBD1 (5 bases). With 4 bases removed from V and 4 bases from J, the gap between germline ends came to 10 bases. This CDR3 region has 13 residues. Germline values: CDR1 MNHEY, CDR2 SVGAGI. CDR3 nucleotide sequence: TGTGCCAGCAGTTGGGGGGTAGCCACTGAAGCTTTCTTT. It translates to CASSWGVATEAFF.

The chain links TRBV30 to TRBJ2-7; D perhaps matches TRBD2 (6 bases). Germline-derived CDR1 and CDR2 are GTSNPN and SVGIG (reference sequence). Trimming took 5 bases from V and 7 from J, leaving 15 bases between them. The CDR3 runs 12 residues. The CDR3 loop reads CAWESYGREQYF. CDR3 sequence (DNA): TGTGCCTGGGAGTCCTACGGGAGAGAGCAGTACTTC.

V is TRBV4-1 and J is TRBJ2-1, with 7 nucleotides matching TRBD2. CDR1 and CDR2 (germline): MGHRA, YSYEKL. The CDR3 runs 17 residues. The V and J ends lost 3 bases and 5 bases, in that order; junction bases with no gene match: 13. DNA of the CDR3: TGCGCCAGCAGCCATGTCGCCCAGCGGGGAGTGCACAATGAGCAGTTCTTC. As protein: CASSHVAQRGVHNEQFF.

This clone was counted a few times. V gene TRBV19 combines with J gene TRBJ1-5; the D gene is possibly TRBD1 (5 bases). Germline lookup yields CDR1 LNHDA and CDR2 SQIVND (reference sequence). V was pared by 7 bases and J by 4 bases, with 20 bases between. The CDR3 length is 16 residues. The CDR3 DNA reads TGTGCCAGTATATCACCGGGGGGGTCACTAAATCAGCCCCAGCATTTT. Its protein product is CASISPGGSLNQPQHF.

The sample holds a few counts of this clone. The V and J genes are TRBV29-1 and TRBJ2-5; D is uncertain. Germline CDR1 is SQVTM and CDR2 is ANQGSEA. The V end was cut by 4 bases, the J end by 4 bases, with 4 bases between. The CDR3 spans 10 residues. The DNA of the CDR3 is TGCAGCGTTGGAGGAGAGACCCAGTACTTC. Amino acids: CSVGGETQYF.

The chain joins TRBV7-6 to TRBJ2-3; the D is unclear. In germline, CDR1 is SGHVS, CDR2 FNYEAQ. Trimming left V 2 bases short and J 1 base short, with 7 bases between. The CDR3 runs 14 residues. The CDR3 here is CASSLNEGTDTQYF. DNA for the CDR3: TGTGCCAGCAGCTTAAATGAGGGCACAGATACGCAGTATTTT.

This sequence joins TRBV7-9 and TRBJ1-1, with 7 bases aligning to TRBD1. Germline V gene sequence: CDR1 SEHNR, CDR2 FQNEAQ (reference sequence). With V trimmed by 6 bases and J by 3 bases, 13 bases remained unmatched. The CDR3 is made up of 16 amino acids. The CDR3 coding sequence is TGTGCCAGCAGTCCCTCCCCGGCAGGGGGAGACACTGAAGCTTTCTTT. Protein product: CASSPSPAGGDTEAFF.

Notes on this clone: One end of the junction varies from germline; a read error may be responsible. Different DNA sequences within this sample yield the same CDR3. J is TRBJ1-3 and V is TRBV6-5; D perhaps matches TRBD1 (5 bases). The CDR3 contains 15 residues. CDR1 and CDR2 (germline): MNHEY, SVGAGI. The CDR3: CASRMTVSSGNTIYF. The CDR3 nucleotides read TGCGCCAGCAGAATGACAGTTTCCTCTGGAAACACCATATATTTT.

The rearrangement uses TRBV5-1 and TRBJ2-7; 13 positions match TRBD2. Germline V gene data show CDR1 as SGHRS and CDR2 as YFSETQ. J gave up 0 bases and V 4 bases, and 7 bases lay outside the gene matches. The CDR3 loop spans 17 amino acids. DNA of the CDR3: TGCGCCAGCAGCCCGACGACTAGCGGGGGGTCCTCCTACGAGCAGTACTTC. Translating gives CASSPTTSGGSSYEQYF. The entire variable domain, with the rest obtained from reference TRBV5-1 and TRBJ2-7, is as follows: KAGVTQTPRYLIKTRGQQVTLSCSPISGHRSVSWYQQTPGQGLQFLFEYFSETQRNKGNFPGRFSGRQFSNSRSEMNVSTLELGDSALYLCASSPTTSGGSSYEQYFGPGTRLTVT.

This clone was seen only once. The chain combines TRBV9 with TRBJ1-6; 7 nucleotides agree with TRBD1. V was clipped by 3 bases and J by 5 bases; unmatched bases: 8. The germline V gene encodes CDR1 SGDLS and CDR2 YYNGEE. This CDR3 spans 16 amino acids. This CDR3 is CASSAGSDRNNSPLHF. The CDR3 nucleotides are TGTGCCAGCAGCGCTGGGTCGGACAGGAATAATTCACCCCTCCACTTT. The full variable domain, with the rest looked up from reference TRBV9 and TRBJ1-6, is DSGVTQTPKHLITATGQRVTLRCSPRSGDLSVYWYQQSLDQGLQFLIQYYNGEERAKGNILERFSAQQFPDLHSELNLSSLELGDSALYFCASSAGSDRNNSPLHFGNGTRLTVT.

The chain carries TRBV5-1 and TRBJ1-1; possible D gene TRBD1, 5 bases. Between the trimmed V and J ends, which lost 4 bases and 7 bases, there was a span of 14 bases. The CDR3 contains 13 residues. Germline V CDR1 and CDR2: SGHRS, YFSETQ. CDR3 amino acids: CASSPTVRDEAFF. The DNA of the CDR3 is TGCGCCAGCAGCCCAACCGTCAGGGATGAAGCTTTCTTT.

The rearrangement uses TRBV7-7 and TRBJ2-7; 8 positions match TRBD1. The V and J ends lost 0 bases and 6 bases, in that order; junction bases with no gene match: 7. This CDR3 region has 15 residues. The germline V gene encodes CDR1 SSHAT and CDR2 FNYEAQ (reference sequence). In DNA, the CDR3 is TGTGCCAGCAGCTTAGCCGGACAGGGAGTTGGCGAGCAGTACTTC. This codes for CASSLAGQGVGEQYF.

The J gene is TRBJ1-6, the V gene TRBV7-9; 7 bases are shared with TRBD1. Germline V CDR1 and CDR2: SEHNR, FQNEAQ (reference sequence). V was clipped by 5 bases and J by 10 bases; unmatched bases: 11. CDR3 length: 15 amino acids. CDR3 coding DNA: TGTGCCAGCAGCGCCTTGACAGGGTCGCGCTCACCCCTCCACTTT. Amino acid sequence: CASSALTGSRSPLHF.

The J gene is TRBJ2-1, the V gene TRBV21-1; the DNA was not used to check the table's D call, TRBD1. TRBV21-1 is assigned pseudogene status. The CDR3 totals 18 residues. In DNA form, the CDR3 reads TGTGCCAGAATGAGGGACAGGCCCGAGCCGCCTACCTACAATGAGCAGTTCTTC. It yields the protein CARMRDRPEPPTYNEQFF.

V is TRBV5-1 and J is TRBJ1-4; D uncertain. Germline V lookup: CDR1 SGHRS, CDR2 YFSETQ. The CDR3 sequence is 13 residues long. Trimming took off 2 bases at V and 7 bases at J, with 9 bases between the two ends. DNA for the CDR3: TGCGCCAGCAGCTTACACGCGGGTGAAAAACTGTTTTTT. The encoded protein is CASSLHAGEKLFF.

The chain combines TRBV15 with TRBJ2-2; possible D gene TRBD1, 5 bases. This CDR3 has 16 residues. V lost 1 base, J lost 1 base, and 10 bases lay in between. Germline loops: CDR1 LNHNV, CDR2 YYDKDF (reference sequence). The DNA of the CDR3 is TGTGCCACCAGCAGAGGGGGCAGACTGAACACCGGGGAGCTGTTTTTT. It yields the protein CATSRGGRLNTGELFF.

The chain recombines TRBV4-1 with TRBJ2-7; D remains ambiguous. The CDR3 covers 14 residues. CDR1 is MGHRA, CDR2 YSYEKL, per germline. V lost 7 bases and J lost 1, with 14 bases in between. The CDR3 sequence: CASIWPRTSYEQYF. The CDR3 DNA is TGCGCCAGCATTTGGCCCAGAACATCCTACGAGCAGTACTTC.

V is TRBV4-1 and J is TRBJ1-5, with 8 bases that match TRBD1. Germline V lookup: CDR1 MGHRA, CDR2 YSYEKL. The CDR3 has 14 amino acids. Germline trimming cut 7 bases from V and 8 bases from J; bases unmatched to any gene: 10. The CDR3 loop reads CASNPRQGREPQHF. CDR3 DNA: TGCGCCAGCAACCCTCGACAGGGGAGGGAGCCCCAGCATTTT.

V and J are TRBV21-1 and TRBJ2-7; TRBD2 was called by the table and not checked on the DNA. TRBV21-1 corresponds to a pseudogene. The CDR3 sequence is 17 residues long. CDR3: CASSTRLGGRSSYEQYF. The CDR3 DNA reads TGTGCCAGCAGCACTAGACTGGGAGGACGGAGCTCCTACGAGCAGTACTTC.

This clone was detected once. The gene calls are TRBV6-6 and TRBJ1-4; unclear D gene. CDR3 size: 15 residues. The V and J ends lost 5 bases and 8 bases respectively, with 18 bases between them. From germline, CDR1 is MNHNY and CDR2 SVGAGI (reference sequence). CDR3 protein: CASSPGGQNLEKLFF. The CDR3 DNA reads TGTGCCAGCAGTCCGGGAGGTCAGAACCTGGAAAAACTGTTTTTT.